Below, 6 T cell receptor beta chains from the same sample are listed, as sequenced in a study of blood T cell repertoires in COVID-19. Profiling relied on immunoSEQ multiplex PCR, and the TCRdb table lists in-frame clones only, not all of them. The table shows 120,000 or so clones, with about 85% occurring only once. The sample taken for sequencing was peripheral blood. These receptors all come from a man aged 55 to 70 with acute or convalescent COVID-19.

This chain links TRBV5-1 with TRBJ2-6, with D possibly TRBD2 on 5 matching bases. This CDR3 region has 15 residues. Germline assignment: CDR1 SGHRS and CDR2 YFSETQ. Trimming took 4 bases from V and 0 from J, leaving 8 bases between them. CDR3 in amino acids: CASSMAGSGANVLTF. CDR3 DNA: TGCGCCAGCAGCATGGCGGGCTCTGGGGCCAACGTCCTGACTTTC.

This clone was seen once. The rearrangement links TRBV5-1 to TRBJ2-7; 10 bases agree with TRBD1. Germline V gives CDR1 SGHRS, CDR2 YFSETQ. Trimming took 4 bases from V and 1 from J; bases not matched to a gene: 8. The CDR3 is 16 amino acids. The CDR3 loop reads CASSINPGQGSYEQYF. The CDR3 nucleotides read TGCGCCAGCAGCATTAATCCGGGACAGGGGTCCTACGAGCAGTACTTC.

The chain couples TRBV7-3 to TRBJ2-5; the match to TRBD2 covers 8 bases. The CDR3 is 14 amino acids. Unmatched junction bases numbered 5, after V lost 4 bases and J lost 4 bases. Germline loops: CDR1 SGHTA, CDR2 FQGTGA. The CDR3 protein is CASSSTGTRETQYF. The CDR3, as DNA: TGTGCCAGCAGCTCGACTGGGACTAGAGAGACCCAGTACTTC.

This chain uses TRBV25-1 with TRBJ2-7, with D perhaps TRBD2 (6 bases). CDR3 length equals 14 residues. The V gene's germline CDR1 is MGHDK and CDR2 SYGVNS. The V gene lost 8 bases and the J gene lost 2 bases, with 16 bases spanning the gap. The DNA of the CDR3 is TGTGCCAGCGCCGGGGAGGATGGGGCCTACGAGCAGTACTTC. This sequence encodes CASAGEDGAYEQYF.

The chain links TRBV7-6 to TRBJ1-6; TRBD1 agrees at 11 bases. The J segment lost 1 base and the V segment lost 5 bases, leaving 1 base of the junction unmatched. CDR1 is SGHVS and CDR2 is FNYEAQ in the germline V gene. This CDR3 is 16 amino acids long. The CDR3 coding sequence is TGTGCCAGCAGCGGGGACAGGGGGTCCTATAATTCACCCCTCCACTTT. Encoded protein: CASSGDRGSYNSPLHF.

The V call is TRBV2, the J call TRBJ1-3; TRBD1 aligns across 10 bases. The germline CDR1 and CDR2 sequences are SNHLY and FYNNEI. The ends lost 6 bases at V and 3 bases at J; junction bases unmatched: 5. The CDR3 is 15 amino acids. DNA of the CDR3: TGTGCCAGCAGAGACCGGGACAGGGGTGGAAACACCATATATTTT. Translation: CASRDRDRGGNTIYF.